The present entry profiles one TCR beta chain with its context. Its target is not known. This beta chain represents an off-target read in a library built for alpha chains; its size is of limited meaning. The sample originates from a study of spatial heterogeneity in lung cancer. Study in general: Each time, sequencing found more beta-chain sequences than alpha-chain sequences.

Indicated time point: sample taken at primary tumor resection. Samples were obtained from roughly 65 donors, all untreated early-stage non-small cell lung cancer patients. The authors sequenced whole RNA from tumor, nontumor lung or frozen PBMC without sorting. CDR3 size: 12 residues. CDR1 and CDR2 from the germline V gene are GTSNPN and SVGIG (reference sequence). Trimming pared 2 bases from V and 4 bases from J, leaving 8 bases between. TCRdb used MiXCR to reprocess the 5' RACE reads, holding one entry per CDR3 protein. The table lists 16,000 or so distinct CDR3 sequences, approximately 7% of them singletons. General study findings and limits: One measure, the expanded intratumoral alpha and beta TCR count, tracked tumor mutation counts.

The chain recombines TRBV30 with TRBJ2-5, with TRBD1 as a possible D gene (5 bases). Here the sequenced sample was lung tumor tissue, taken at surgery. This receptor was obtained from a female donor with early-stage non-small cell lung cancer. The CDR3 DNA sequence: TGTGCCTGGAGTCAGGGATCAGAGACCCAGTACTTC. It is translated as CAWSQGSETQYF.